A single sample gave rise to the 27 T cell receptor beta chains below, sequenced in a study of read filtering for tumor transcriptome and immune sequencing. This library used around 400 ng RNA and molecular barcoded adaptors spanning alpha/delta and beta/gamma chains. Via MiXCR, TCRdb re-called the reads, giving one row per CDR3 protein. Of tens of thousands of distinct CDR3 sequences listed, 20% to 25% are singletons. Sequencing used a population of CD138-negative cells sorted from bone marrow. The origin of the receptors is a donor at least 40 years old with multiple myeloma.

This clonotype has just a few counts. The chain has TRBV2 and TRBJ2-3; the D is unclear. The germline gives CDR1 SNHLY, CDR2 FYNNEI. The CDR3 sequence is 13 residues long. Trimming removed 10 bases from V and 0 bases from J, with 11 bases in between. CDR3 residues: CATSGHSTDTQYF. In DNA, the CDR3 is TGTGCCACATCGGGCCATAGCACAGATACGCAGTATTTT.

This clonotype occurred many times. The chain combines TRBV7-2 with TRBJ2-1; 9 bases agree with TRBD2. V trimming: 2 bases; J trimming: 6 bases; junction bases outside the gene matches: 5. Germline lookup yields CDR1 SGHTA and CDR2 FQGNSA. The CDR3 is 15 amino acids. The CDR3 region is CASSLLAGGPNEQFF. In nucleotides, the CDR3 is TGTGCCAGCAGCTTACTGGCGGGGGGGCCCAATGAGCAGTTCTTC. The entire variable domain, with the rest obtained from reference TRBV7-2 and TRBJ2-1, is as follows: GAGVSQSPSNKVTEKGKDVELRCDPISGHTALYWYRQSLGQGLEFLIYFQGNSAPDKSGLPSDRFSAERTGGSVSTLTIQRTQQEDSAVYLCASSLLAGGPNEQFFGPGTRLTVL.

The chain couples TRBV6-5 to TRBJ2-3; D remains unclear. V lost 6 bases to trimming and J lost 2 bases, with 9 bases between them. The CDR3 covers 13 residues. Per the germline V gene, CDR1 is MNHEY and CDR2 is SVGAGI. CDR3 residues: CASRTYSTDTQYF. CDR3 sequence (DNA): TGTGCCAGCAGAACCTATTCCACAGATACGCAGTATTTT.

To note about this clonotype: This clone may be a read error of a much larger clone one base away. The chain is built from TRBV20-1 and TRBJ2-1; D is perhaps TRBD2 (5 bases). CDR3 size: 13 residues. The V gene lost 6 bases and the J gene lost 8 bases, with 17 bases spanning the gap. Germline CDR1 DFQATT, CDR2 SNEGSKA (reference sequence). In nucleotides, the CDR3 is TGCAGTGCGCCGGGATCTTTGAGGGATGAGCAGTTCTTC. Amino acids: CSAPGSLRDEQFF.

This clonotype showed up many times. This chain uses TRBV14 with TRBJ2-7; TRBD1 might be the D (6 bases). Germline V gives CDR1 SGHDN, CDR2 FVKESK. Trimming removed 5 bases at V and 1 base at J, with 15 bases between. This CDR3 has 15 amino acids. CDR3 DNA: TGTGCCAGCAGCAGAGGACAGAAAGCGTCCTACGAGCAGTACTTC. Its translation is CASSRGQKASYEQYF. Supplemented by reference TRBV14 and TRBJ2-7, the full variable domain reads EAGVTQFPSHSVIEKGQTVTLRCDPISGHDNLYWYRRVMGKEIKFLLHFVKESKQDESGMPNNRFLAERTGGTYSTLKVQPAELEDSGVYFCASSRGQKASYEQYFGPGTRLTVT.

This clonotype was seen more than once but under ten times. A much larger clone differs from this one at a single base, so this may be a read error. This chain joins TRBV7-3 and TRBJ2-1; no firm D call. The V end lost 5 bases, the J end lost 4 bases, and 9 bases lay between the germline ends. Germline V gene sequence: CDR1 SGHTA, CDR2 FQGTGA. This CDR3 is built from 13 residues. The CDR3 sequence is CASSRGPYNEQFF. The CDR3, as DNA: TGTGCCAGCAGCCGCGGACCTTACAATGAGCAGTTCTTC.

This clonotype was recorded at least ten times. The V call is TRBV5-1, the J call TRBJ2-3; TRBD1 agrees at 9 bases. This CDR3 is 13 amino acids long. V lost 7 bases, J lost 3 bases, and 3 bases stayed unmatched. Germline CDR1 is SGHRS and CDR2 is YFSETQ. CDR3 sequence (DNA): TGCGCCAGCGGTGGACAGGGGACAGATACGCAGTATTTT. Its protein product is CASGGQGTDTQYF.

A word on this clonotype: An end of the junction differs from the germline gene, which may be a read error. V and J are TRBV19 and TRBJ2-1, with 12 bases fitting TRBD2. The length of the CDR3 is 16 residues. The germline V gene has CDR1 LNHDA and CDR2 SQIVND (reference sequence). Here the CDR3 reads CASISSGGASYNQQFF. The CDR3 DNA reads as TGTGCCAGTATCTCTAGCGGGGGGGCATCCTACAATCAGCAGTTCTTC.

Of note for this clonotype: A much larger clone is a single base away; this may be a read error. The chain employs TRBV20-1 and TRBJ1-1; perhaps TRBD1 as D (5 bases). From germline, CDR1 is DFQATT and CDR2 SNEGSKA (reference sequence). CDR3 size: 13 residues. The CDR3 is CSAARQGTTKAFF. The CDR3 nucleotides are TGCAGTGCTGCCCGGCAGGGCACCACTAAAGCTTTCTTT.

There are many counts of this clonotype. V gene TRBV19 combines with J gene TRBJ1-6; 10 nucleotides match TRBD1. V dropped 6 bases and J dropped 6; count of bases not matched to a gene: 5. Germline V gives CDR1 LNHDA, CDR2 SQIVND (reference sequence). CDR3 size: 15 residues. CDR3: CASRPGQGPNSPLHF. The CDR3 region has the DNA TGTGCCAGTAGACCGGGACAGGGGCCTAATTCACCCCTCCACTTT.

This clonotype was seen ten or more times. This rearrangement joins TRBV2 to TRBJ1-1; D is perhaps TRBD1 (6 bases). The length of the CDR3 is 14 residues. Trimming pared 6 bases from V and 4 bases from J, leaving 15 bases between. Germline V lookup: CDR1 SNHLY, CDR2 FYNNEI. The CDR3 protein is CASRNDRSSTEAFF. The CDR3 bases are TGTGCCAGCAGAAACGACAGGAGCAGCACTGAAGCTTTCTTT.

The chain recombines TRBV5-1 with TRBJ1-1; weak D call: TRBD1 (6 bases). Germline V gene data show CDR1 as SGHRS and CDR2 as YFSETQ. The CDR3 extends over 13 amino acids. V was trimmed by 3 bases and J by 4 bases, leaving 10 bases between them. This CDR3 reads CASSWGAATEAFF. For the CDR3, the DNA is TGCGCCAGCAGCTGGGGGGCGGCCACTGAAGCTTTCTTT.

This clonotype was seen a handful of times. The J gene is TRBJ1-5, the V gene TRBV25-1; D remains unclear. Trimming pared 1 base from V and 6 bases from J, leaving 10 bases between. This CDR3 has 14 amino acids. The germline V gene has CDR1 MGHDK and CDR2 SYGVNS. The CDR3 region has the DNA TGTGCCAGCAGTGAATGGGGTGAACGTCAGCCCCAGCATTTT. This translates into CASSEWGERQPQHF.

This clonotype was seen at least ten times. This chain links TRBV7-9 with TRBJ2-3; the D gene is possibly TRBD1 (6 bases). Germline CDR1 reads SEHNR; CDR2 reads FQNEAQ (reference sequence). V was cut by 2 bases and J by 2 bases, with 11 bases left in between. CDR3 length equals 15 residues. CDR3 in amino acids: CASSLQGQTTDTQYF. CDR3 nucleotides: TGTGCCAGCAGCTTACAGGGGCAGACCACAGATACGCAGTATTTT.

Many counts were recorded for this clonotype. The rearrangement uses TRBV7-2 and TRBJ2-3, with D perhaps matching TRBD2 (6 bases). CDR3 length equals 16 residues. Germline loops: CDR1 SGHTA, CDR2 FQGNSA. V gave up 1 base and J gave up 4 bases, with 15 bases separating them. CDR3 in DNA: TGTGCCAGCAGCTTAGTTGGGGGGACTGGGGCAGATACGCAGTATTTT. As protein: CASSLVGGTGADTQYF.

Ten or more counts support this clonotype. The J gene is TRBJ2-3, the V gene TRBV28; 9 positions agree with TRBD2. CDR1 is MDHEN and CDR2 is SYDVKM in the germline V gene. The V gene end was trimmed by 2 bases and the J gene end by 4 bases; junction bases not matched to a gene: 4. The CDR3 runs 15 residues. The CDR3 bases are TGTGCCAGCAGTTTAATTAGCGGGGGCCCAGATACGCAGTATTTT. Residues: CASSLISGGPDTQYF.

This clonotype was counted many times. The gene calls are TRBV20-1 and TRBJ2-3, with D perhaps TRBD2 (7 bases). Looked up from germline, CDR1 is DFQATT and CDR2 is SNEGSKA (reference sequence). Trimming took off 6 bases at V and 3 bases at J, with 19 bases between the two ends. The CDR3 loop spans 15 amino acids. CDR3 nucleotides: TGCAGTGCCCTGGGAGGGGGGCAGGTAACAGATACGCAGTATTTT. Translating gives CSALGGGQVTDTQYF.

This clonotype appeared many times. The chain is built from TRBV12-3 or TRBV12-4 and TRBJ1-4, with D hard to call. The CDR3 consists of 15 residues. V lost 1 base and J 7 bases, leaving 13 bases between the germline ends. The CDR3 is CASSLDGALSEKLFF. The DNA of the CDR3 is TGTGCCAGCAGTTTAGACGGCGCGCTTAGTGAAAAACTGTTTTTT.

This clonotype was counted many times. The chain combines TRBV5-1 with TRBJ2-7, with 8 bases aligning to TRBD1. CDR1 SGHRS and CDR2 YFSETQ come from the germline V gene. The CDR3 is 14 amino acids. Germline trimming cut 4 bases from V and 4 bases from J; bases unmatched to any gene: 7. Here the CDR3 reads CASSPGDRFYEQYF. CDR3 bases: TGCGCCAGCAGCCCAGGGGACAGGTTTTACGAGCAGTACTTC.

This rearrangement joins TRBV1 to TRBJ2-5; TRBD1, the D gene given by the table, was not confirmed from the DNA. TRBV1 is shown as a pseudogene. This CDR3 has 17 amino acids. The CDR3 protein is CTRQITENRDSEETQYF. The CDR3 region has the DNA TGCACCAGGCAGATAACTGAGAACAGGGACTCCGAAGAGACCCAGTACTTC.

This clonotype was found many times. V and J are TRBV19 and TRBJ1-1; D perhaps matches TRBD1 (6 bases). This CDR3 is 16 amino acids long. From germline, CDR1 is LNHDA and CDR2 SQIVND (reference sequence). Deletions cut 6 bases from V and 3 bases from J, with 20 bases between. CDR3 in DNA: TGTGCCAGTAGCTCAACTCCCAACCAGGGGTACACTGAAGCTTTCTTT. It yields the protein CASSSTPNQGYTEAFF.

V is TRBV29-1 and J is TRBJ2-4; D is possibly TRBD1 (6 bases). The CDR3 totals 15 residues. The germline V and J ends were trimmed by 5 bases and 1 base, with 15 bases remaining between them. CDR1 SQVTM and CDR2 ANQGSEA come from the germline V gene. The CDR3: CSVTRGVGAKNIQYF. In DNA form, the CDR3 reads TGCAGCGTTACCAGGGGCGTCGGTGCCAAAAACATTCAGTACTTC.

DNA for the CDR3: TGTGCCAGTAGTATCGGTAGCTCCTACAATGAGCAGTTCTTC. It specifies CASSIGSSYNEQFF. V usage is TRBV19 and J usage is TRBJ2-1; no firm D call. The V and J ends lost 3 bases and 0 bases respectively, with 6 bases between them. The CDR3 covers 14 residues. Per germline, CDR1 LNHDA and CDR2 SQIVND (reference sequence).

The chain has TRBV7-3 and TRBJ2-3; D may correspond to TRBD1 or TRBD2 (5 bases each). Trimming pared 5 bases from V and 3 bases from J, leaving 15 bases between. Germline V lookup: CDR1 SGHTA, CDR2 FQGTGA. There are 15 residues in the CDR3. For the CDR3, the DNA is TGTGCCAGCAGCCCCGGGCCCTGGGGGACAGATACGCAGTATTTT. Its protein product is CASSPGPWGTDTQYF. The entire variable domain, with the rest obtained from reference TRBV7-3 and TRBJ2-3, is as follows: GAGVSQTPSNKVTEKGKYVELRCDPISGHTALYWYRQSLGQGPEFLIYFQGTGAADDSGLPNDRFFAVRPEGSVSTLKIQRTERGDSAVYLCASSPGPWGTDTQYFGPGTRLTVL.

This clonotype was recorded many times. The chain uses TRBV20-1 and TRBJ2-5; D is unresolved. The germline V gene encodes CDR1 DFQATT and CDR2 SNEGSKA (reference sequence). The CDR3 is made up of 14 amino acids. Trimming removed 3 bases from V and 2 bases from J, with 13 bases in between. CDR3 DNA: TGCAGTGCTAGGGAACTCCTTGGACAAGAGACCCAGTACTTC. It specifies CSARELLGQETQYF.

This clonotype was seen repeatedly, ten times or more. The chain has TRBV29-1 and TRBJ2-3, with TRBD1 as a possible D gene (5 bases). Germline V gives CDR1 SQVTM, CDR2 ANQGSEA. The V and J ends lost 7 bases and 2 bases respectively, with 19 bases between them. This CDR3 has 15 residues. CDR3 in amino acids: CSARPDRGLTDTQYF. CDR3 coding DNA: TGCAGCGCCCGCCCCGATAGGGGCCTCACAGATACGCAGTATTTT.

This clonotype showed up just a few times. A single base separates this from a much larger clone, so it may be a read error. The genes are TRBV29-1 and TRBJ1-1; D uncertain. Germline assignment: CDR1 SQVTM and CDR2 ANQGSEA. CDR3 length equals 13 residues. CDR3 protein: CSVGARRTTVAFF. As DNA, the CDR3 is TGCAGCGTTGGGGCCAGGAGAACCACTGTAGCTTTCTTT.